This section outlines one T cell receptor (beta chain) sequence together with its context. In germline, CDR1 is LNHNV, CDR2 YYDKDF (reference sequence). V was shortened by 2 bases and J by 6 bases, with 11 bases between the two germline ends. This CDR3 is built from 13 residues. This entry belongs to a study of blood T cell repertoires in COVID-19. Looking at the study overall: Samples of COVID-19 (acute and convalescent) were obtained from the United States, Italy and Spain. From T cells, B-cell-depleted T cells, or PBMCs came the material, which was cDNA or gDNA.

Original processing methods: Cell counts per sample came from amplifying reference gene primers. Profiled with immunoSEQ multiplex PCR; TCRdb holds only in-frame clones, not every one. V, J and clone size derive from that table, while D and trimming were established from the DNA sequence. The sample contains 65,000 to 90,000 clones, roughly four fifths of which appear only once. The sequencing input was peripheral blood. The receptor was isolated from a man aged 55 to 70 with acute or convalescent COVID-19. The rearrangement uses TRBV15 and TRBJ2-7; D may be TRBD2 (5 bases). CDR3 coding DNA: TGTGCCACCAGCAGATATTCGGAGGTCGAGCAGTACTTC. It codes for CATSRYSEVEQYF.